A selection of T cell receptor beta chains follows, all from one sample in a study of monozygotic twins with inflammatory bowel disease. TCRdb re-called the 5' RACE reads, yielding one record per CDR3 amino acid sequence without DNA. This sample carries over 130,000 distinct CDR3 sequences, with under 2.5% going to the ten biggest clones. Material: blood. These receptors were obtained from a human donor with ulcerative colitis or Crohn's disease, or a healthy co-twin of an affected twin (not recorded which). Both conserved end residues are part of each CDR3. The order of the fields is J gene, clone size, V gene, CDR3 protein. Size is omitted from some rows. Given values are once, few, many or a class for expanded clones.

>TRBJ1-5|.|TRBV18
CASSPGGGGDQPQHF
>TRBJ2-3|.|TRBV7-2
CASSSRTSGDTDTQYF
>TRBJ2-7|.|TRBV11-2
CASSLDSSWDKSYEQYF
>TRBJ2-3|.|TRBV6-1
CASSQTRSSTDTQYF
>TRBJ2-1|.|TRBV6-1
CASSRAGAPYNEQFF
>TRBJ2-1|.|TRBV3-1
CASSQEGVRGRTFF
>TRBJ2-5|.|TRBV7-2
CASSSRPGNQETQYF
>TRBJ1-1|.|TRBV20-1
CSARPTMEAFF
>TRBJ1-6|.|TRBV6-5
CASSKDRESPLHF
>TRBJ1-1|.|TRBV20-1
CSARVQGTEAFF
>TRBJ2-5|.|TRBV5-1
CASSFQGQGETQYF
>TRBJ2-1|.|TRBV5-1
CASSLEAGGMDEQFF
>TRBJ2-5|.|TRBV7-3
CASSPRGVWETQYF
>TRBJ2-7|.|TRBV5-1
CASSLGEPYEQYF
>TRBJ2-7|.|TRBV5-5
CASSLAGTGYLDEQYF
>TRBJ2-5|.|TRBV5-6
CASSLLSVQETQYF
>TRBJ2-5|.|TRBV5-1
CASSLSVSGQAETQYF
>TRBJ1-3|.|TRBV4-3
CASSQDFPGTPGNTIYF
>TRBJ2-1|.|TRBV15
CATSRVERGGHREQFF
>TRBJ2-3|.|TRBV10-2
CASSESSGGEYLSTDTQYF
>TRBJ2-5|.|TRBV12-3/TRBV12-4
CASSTLETQYF
>TRBJ1-5|.|TRBV29-1
CSVGDRAGQPQHF
>TRBJ1-1|.|TRBV5-1
CASSLFAGGTEAFF
>TRBJ2-4|.|TRBV2
CASMVGRGAKNIQYF
>TRBJ1-4|.|TRBV9
CASSVAGAPGEKLFF
>TRBJ2-7|.|TRBV6-2/TRBV6-3
CASSTADRVFSYEQYF
>TRBJ1-5|.|TRBV6-5
CASSQSNNQPQHF
>TRBJ2-1|.|TRBV20-1
CSARFAGASSYNEQFF
>TRBJ2-7|.|TRBV6-1
CASSTDRSSYEQYF
>TRBJ1-2|.|TRBV5-1
CASRPGQIGWNYGYTF
>TRBJ2-1|.|TRBV5-1
CASSYHGGAFSNGYNEQFF
>TRBJ2-5|.|TRBV20-1
CSASAAGSYGATQYF
>TRBJ2-4|.|TRBV5-1
CASSLPSPGSTGTAKNIQYF
>TRBJ2-1|.|TRBV24-1
CATSEDRNDYNEQFF
>TRBJ1-6|.|TRBV20-1
CSARHLEGAYSPLHF
>TRBJ2-2|.|TRBV4-2
CASSQDLALRELFF
>TRBJ1-1|.|TRBV5-1
CASSSGRHTEAFF
>TRBJ1-1|.|TRBV5-1
CASSSQNTEAFF
>TRBJ2-5|.|TRBV6-5
CASSYLAGGHFRETQYF
>TRBJ1-2|.|TRBV20-1
CSARDLLGRTFGYTF
>TRBJ2-3|.|TRBV7-6
CASSKQASTDTQYF
>TRBJ2-3|.|TRBV5-1
CASSPQDTDTQYF
>TRBJ1-1|.|TRBV20-1
CSARKVSFMNTEAFF
>TRBJ1-5|.|TRBV5-6
CASSLFSGGSQPQHF
>TRBJ1-1|.|TRBV7-2
CASSPRQGESAFF
>TRBJ1-5|.|TRBV4-3
CASSQEWGSQPQHF
>TRBJ1-3|.|TRBV3-1
CASSQDVNSGNTIYF
>TRBJ2-1|.|TRBV5-1
CASSLDSQGRPYNEQFF
>TRBJ2-5|.|TRBV7-9
CASSLARGGEETQYF
>TRBJ2-3|.|TRBV5-1
CASSRVPVASGGSSTDTQYF
>TRBJ2-2|medium-sized|TRBV20-1
CSASSYRSTGELFF
>TRBJ1-4|.|TRBV7-2
CASSLDFASGRLFF